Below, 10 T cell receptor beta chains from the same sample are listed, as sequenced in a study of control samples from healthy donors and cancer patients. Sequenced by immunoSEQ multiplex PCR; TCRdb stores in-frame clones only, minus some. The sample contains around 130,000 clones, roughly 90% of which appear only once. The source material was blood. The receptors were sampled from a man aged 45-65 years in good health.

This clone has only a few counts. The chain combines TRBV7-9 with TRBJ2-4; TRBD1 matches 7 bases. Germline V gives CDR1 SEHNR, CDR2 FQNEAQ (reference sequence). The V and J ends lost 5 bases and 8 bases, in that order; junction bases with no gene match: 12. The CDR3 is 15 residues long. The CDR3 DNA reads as TGTGCCAGCAGCGGAATAGAGGGGGCTAACGACATTCAGTACTTC. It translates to CASSGIEGANDIQYF.

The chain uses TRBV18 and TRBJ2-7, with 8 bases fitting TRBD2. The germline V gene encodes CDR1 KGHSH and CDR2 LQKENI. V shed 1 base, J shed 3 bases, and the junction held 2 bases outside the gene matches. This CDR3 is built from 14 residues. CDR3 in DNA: TGTGCCAGCTCACCACGAGCGGGAGACTACGAGCAGTACTTC. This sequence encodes CASSPRAGDYEQYF.

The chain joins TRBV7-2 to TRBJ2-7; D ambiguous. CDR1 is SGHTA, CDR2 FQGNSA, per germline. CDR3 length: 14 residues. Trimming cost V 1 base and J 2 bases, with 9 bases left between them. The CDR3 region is CASSLDLGPYEQYF. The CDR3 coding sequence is TGTGCCAGCAGCTTAGATTTAGGCCCCTACGAGCAGTACTTC.

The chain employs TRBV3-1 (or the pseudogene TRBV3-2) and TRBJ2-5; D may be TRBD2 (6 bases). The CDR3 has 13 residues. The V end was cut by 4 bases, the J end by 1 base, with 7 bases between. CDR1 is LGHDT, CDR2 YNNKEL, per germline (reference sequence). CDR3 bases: TGTGCCAGCAGCCGACTAGGCCAAGAGACCCAGTACTTC. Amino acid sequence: CASSRLGQETQYF.

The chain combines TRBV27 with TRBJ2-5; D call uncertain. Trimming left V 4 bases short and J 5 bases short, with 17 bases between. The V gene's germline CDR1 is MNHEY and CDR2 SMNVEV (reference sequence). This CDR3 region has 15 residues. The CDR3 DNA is TGTGCCAGCAGTTCCCAATACGGAAGTGGGGAGACCCAGTACTTC. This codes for CASSSQYGSGETQYF.

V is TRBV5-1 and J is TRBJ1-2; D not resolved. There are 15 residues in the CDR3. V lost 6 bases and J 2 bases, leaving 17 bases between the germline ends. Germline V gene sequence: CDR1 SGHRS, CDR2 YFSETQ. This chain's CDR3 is CASTPIPPGNYGYTF. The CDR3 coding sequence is TGCGCCAGCACTCCTATTCCTCCCGGAAACTATGGCTACACCTTC.

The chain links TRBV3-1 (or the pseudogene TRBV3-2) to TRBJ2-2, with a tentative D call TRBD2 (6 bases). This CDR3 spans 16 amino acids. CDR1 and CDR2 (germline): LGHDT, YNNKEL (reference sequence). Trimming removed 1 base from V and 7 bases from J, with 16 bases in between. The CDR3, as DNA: TGTGCCAGCAGCCAAGGGGACGGGGGTTTCGGCGGGGAGCTGTTTTTT. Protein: CASSQGDGGFGGELFF.

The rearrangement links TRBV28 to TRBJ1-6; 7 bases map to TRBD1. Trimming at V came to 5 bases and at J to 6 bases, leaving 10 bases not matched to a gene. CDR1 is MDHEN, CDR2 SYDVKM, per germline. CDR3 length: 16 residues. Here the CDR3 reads CASSGDTGVINSPLHF. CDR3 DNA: TGTGCCAGCAGTGGGGACACAGGGGTGATTAATTCACCCCTCCACTTT.

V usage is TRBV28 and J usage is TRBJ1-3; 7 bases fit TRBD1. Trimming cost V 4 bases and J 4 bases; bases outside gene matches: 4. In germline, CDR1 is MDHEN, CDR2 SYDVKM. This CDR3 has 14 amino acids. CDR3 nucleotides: TGTGCCAGCAGTTCTCAACAGGGGGGAAACACCATATATTTT. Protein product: CASSSQQGGNTIYF.

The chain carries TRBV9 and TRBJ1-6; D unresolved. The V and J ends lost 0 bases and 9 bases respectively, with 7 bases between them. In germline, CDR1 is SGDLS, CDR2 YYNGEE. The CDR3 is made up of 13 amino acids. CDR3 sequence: CASSVEAGSPLHF. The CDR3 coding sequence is TGTGCCAGCAGCGTAGAGGCCGGTTCACCCCTCCACTTT.